This T cell receptor (beta chain) was documented in a study of T and B cells in COVID-19 patients. Whole-study context: About 90% of the roughly 20 active-infection patients had comorbidities associated with unfavorable COVID-19 outcome. The study's findings and limits: Active COVID-19 showed highly clonal TRB repertoires; recovery showed diversity and richness above healthy donors. Symptomatic-phase blood samples from mildly ill patients and early samples from severe cases were scarce. There were approximately 2,500 TCR clusters exclusive to the recovered cohort, fewer than 35 with low generation probability.

Germline CDR1 and CDR2: SGHRS and YFSETQ. The V gene lost 4 bases and the J gene lost 5 bases, with 18 bases spanning the gap. This CDR3 has 15 residues. Multiplex PCR with BIOMED2 TRB-A/B primer pools amplified TRB rearrangements. Each CDR3 protein gets one entry after TCRdb re-called the multiplex PCR reads with MiXCR. This sample has 4,000 to 5,000 distinct CDR3 sequences, with about a fifth found just once. Each TRB amplification used roughly 220-550 ng of genomic DNA from blood. This clonotype appeared a few times. What it binds is unknown. The source material was blood. The sequence derives from a human donor with active COVID-19. The genes are TRBV5-1 and TRBJ2-5, with a tentative D call TRBD2 (5 bases). The CDR3 loop is CASSRGGITGETQYF. DNA of the CDR3: TGCGCCAGCAGCCGGGGTGGGATCACGGGGGAGACCCAGTACTTC.